Following are 12 T cell receptor beta chains from one sample sequenced in a study of T cell repertoires in cytomegalovirus infection. One entry per CDR3 protein results from TCRdb running MiXCR on the reads. This table holds some 280,000 distinct CDR3 sequences, 12% to 15% found once. The sequenced sample consisted of PBMCs. Receptor source: a human donor in good health (CMV status not recorded). Some clones in this sample may be carry-over from other donors' samples.

The chain links TRBV29-1 to TRBJ2-3, with D unclear. The CDR3 loop spans 14 amino acids. V lost 5 bases and J lost 0, with 12 bases in between. Per germline, CDR1 SQVTM and CDR2 ANQGSEA. DNA of the CDR3: TGCAGCGTTACGACCATGACCAGCACAGATACGCAGTATTTT. This encodes CSVTTMTSTDTQYF.

The sample holds a few counts of this clonotype. The chain recombines TRBV6-6 with TRBJ1-5, with a weak D call TRBD1 (6 bases). V was trimmed by 2 bases and J by 0 bases, leaving 20 bases between them. This CDR3 contains 19 residues. In germline, CDR1 is MNHNY, CDR2 SVGAGI (reference sequence). This CDR3 is CASSYAKGQGGGSNQPQHF. CDR3 nucleotide sequence: TGTGCCAGCAGTTACGCGAAGGGCCAGGGAGGGGGTAGCAATCAGCCCCAGCATTTT.

Many counts were recorded for this clonotype. V usage is TRBV7-6 and J usage is TRBJ1-6, with TRBD1 matching over 8 bases. The CDR3 covers 17 residues. Trimming took 2 bases from V and 3 from J; bases not matched to a gene: 6. Germline V CDR1 and CDR2: SGHVS, FNYEAQ. The CDR3 reads CASSLSTGVYYNSPLHF. Here the CDR3 DNA reads TGTGCCAGCAGCTTATCGACAGGGGTTTACTATAATTCACCCCTCCACTTT.

V is TRBV5-4 and J is TRBJ2-1; D gene uncertain. This CDR3 has 15 residues. Trimming pared 1 base from V and 4 bases from J, leaving 12 bases between. CDR1 and CDR2 (germline): SGHNT, YYREEE (reference sequence). CDR3 sequence: CASSLQRERYNEQFF. DNA for the CDR3: TGTGCCAGCAGCTTGCAGAGAGAGAGATACAATGAGCAGTTCTTC.

The chain has TRBV29-1 and TRBJ1-2, with a possible D match to TRBD1 (5 bases). In germline, CDR1 is SQVTM, CDR2 ANQGSEA. Trimming shortened V by 0 bases and J by 4 bases, and 12 bases separated the two germline ends. The CDR3 has 14 residues. The CDR3 nucleotides are TGCAGCGTTGAAGATAGAGAGACAGTCTATGGCTACACCTTC. This translates into CSVEDRETVYGYTF.

The chain couples TRBV5-6 to TRBJ2-7, with D possibly TRBD2 on 6 matching bases. The CDR3 has 18 amino acids. Deletions cut 4 bases from V and 0 bases from J, with 23 bases between. Looked up from germline, CDR1 is SGHDT and CDR2 is YYEEEE. The CDR3 protein is CASSERVRASASSYEQYF. The DNA for the CDR3 is TGTGCCAGCAGCGAGCGGGTAAGGGCAAGCGCCAGCTCCTACGAGCAGTACTTC.

This sequence joins TRBV7-3 and TRBJ2-7, with 7 bases aligning to TRBD1. The CDR3 runs 15 residues. J lost 3 bases, V lost 1 base, and 6 bases had no gene match. Germline values: CDR1 SGHTA, CDR2 FQGTGA. As DNA, the CDR3 is TGTGCCAGCAGCTTAATGTCCAGGGGGAGCTACGAGCAGTACTTC. Translating gives CASSLMSRGSYEQYF.

This sequence joins TRBV19 and TRBJ1-1, with 8 bases identical to TRBD1. Germline V gene lookup returns CDR1 LNHDA and CDR2 SQIVND (reference sequence). Trimming took 4 bases from V and 1 from J; bases not matched to a gene: 5. This CDR3 spans 15 amino acids. The CDR3 is CASSTLGQGNTEAFF. CDR3 nucleotide sequence: TGTGCCAGTAGTACCTTAGGACAGGGGAACACTGAAGCTTTCTTT.

The chain has TRBV20-1 and TRBJ2-5; TRBD2 matches 8 bases. This CDR3 is 15 amino acids long. The J segment lost 5 bases and the V segment lost 3 bases, leaving 11 bases of the junction unmatched. Germline V gene data show CDR1 as DFQATT and CDR2 as SNEGSKA (reference sequence). The CDR3 DNA follows: TGCAGTGCTAGGCTAGCGGGCTCATCGGGCGAGACCCAGTACTTC. This sequence encodes CSARLAGSSGETQYF.

This clonotype was observed a handful of times. The J gene is TRBJ2-7, the V gene TRBV7-9; D may correspond to TRBD1 or TRBD2 (5 bases each). V lost 5 bases, J lost 2 bases, and 10 bases lay in between. The CDR3 runs 13 residues. Germline V gene lookup returns CDR1 SEHNR and CDR2 FQNEAQ (reference sequence). For the CDR3, the DNA is TGTGCCAGCAGCGGGACGGAAGCCTACGAGCAGTACTTC. Its translation is CASSGTEAYEQYF.

The chain recombines TRBV5-1 with TRBJ1-5; D remains unclear. The CDR3 loop spans 15 amino acids. Germline V gene data show CDR1 as SGHRS and CDR2 as YFSETQ. The V gene lost 0 bases and the J gene lost 0 bases, with 7 bases spanning the gap. CDR3 in amino acids: CASSLDPGSNQPQHF. In DNA form, the CDR3 reads TGCGCCAGCAGCTTGGACCCGGGTAGCAATCAGCCCCAGCATTTT.

Details on this clonotype: A single base separates this from a much larger clone, so it may be a read error. This chain uses TRBV28 with TRBJ2-3; D is unclear. CDR1 is MDHEN, CDR2 SYDVKM, per germline. The CDR3 runs 18 residues. CDR3 DNA sequence: TGTTCCAGCAGTTCTTACCCCCAAGGCCCCGGCGTATCAGATACGCAGTATTTT. Protein product: CSSSSYPQGPGVSDTQYF.